This T cell receptor beta chain was recovered during a study of T cell repertoires in cytomegalovirus infection. Study-wide context: Recently identified HLA-C-restricted CMV epitopes were used, and well-studied HLA-B-restricted CMV epitopes were used as well. TCR beta signatures that were public indicated CMV infection and matching HLA type.

General study points: Clonotypes of TCR beta that were HLA-C-restricted and CMV-specific dominated the ex vivo response. People with CMV and the relevant HLA were identified by cumulative public TCR beta family frequency.

With 7 bases removed from V and 0 bases from J, the gap between germline ends came to 21 bases. From germline, CDR1 is SEHNR and CDR2 FQNEAQ (reference sequence). The CDR3 extends over 17 amino acids. This clonotype occurred many times. Its antigen is unknown. TCRdb fed the reads into MiXCR, producing one record per CDR3 protein. The data contain about 900,000 distinct CDR3 sequences, more than 25% of them singletons. V is TRBV7-9 and J is TRBJ1-1; D may be TRBD1 (6 bases). Sequenced here: cultured CD8+ T cells from PBMCs, sampled from culture after CMV antigen stimulation. The receptor's source is a human donor in good health (CMV status not recorded). Some clones in this sample may be carry-over from other donors' samples. The CDR3 loop is CASTFSRLDRMNTEAFF. CDR3 nucleotides: TGTGCCAGCACCTTCAGCCGCTTGGACAGAATGAACACTGAAGCTTTCTTT.